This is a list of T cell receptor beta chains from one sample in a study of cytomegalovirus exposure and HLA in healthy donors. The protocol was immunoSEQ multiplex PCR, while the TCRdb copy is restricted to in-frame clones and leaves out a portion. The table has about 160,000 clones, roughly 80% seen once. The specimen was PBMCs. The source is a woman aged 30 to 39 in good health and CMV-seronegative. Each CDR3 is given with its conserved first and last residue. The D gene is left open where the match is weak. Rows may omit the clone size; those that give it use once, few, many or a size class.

cdr3_aa: CASRPQGFDTEAFF
cdr3_nt: TGTGCCAGCAGACCTCAGGGTTTCGACACTGAAGCTTTCTTT
clone_size: .
j_call: TRBJ1-1
d_call: .
v_call: TRBV6-5

cdr3_aa: CASGGLGTVYGYTF
cdr3_nt: TGTGCCAGCGGTGGTCTCGGGACAGTTTATGGCTACACCTTC
clone_size: .
j_call: TRBJ1-2
d_call: TRBD1
v_call: TRBV28

cdr3_aa: CASSTREKYNSPLHF
cdr3_nt: TGCGCCAGCAGCACCAGGGAAAAATATAATTCACCCCTCCACTTT
clone_size: .
j_call: TRBJ1-6
d_call: .
v_call: TRBV5-1

cdr3_aa: CSARSGVEQFF
cdr3_nt: TGCAGTGCTAGGAGCGGGGTTGAGCAGTTCTTC
clone_size: .
j_call: TRBJ2-1
d_call: TRBD2
v_call: TRBV20-1

cdr3_aa: CASNGNTGELFF
cdr3_nt: TGTGCCAGCAACGGGAACACCGGGGAGCTGTTTTTT
clone_size: once
j_call: TRBJ2-2
d_call: .
v_call: TRBV6-1

cdr3_aa: CAWSVGGGSYEQYF
cdr3_nt: TGTGCCTGGAGTGTGGGCGGGGGCAGTTACGAGCAGTACTTC
clone_size: .
j_call: TRBJ2-7
d_call: .
v_call: TRBV30

cdr3_aa: CASSLAPPQGAQRTDTQYF
cdr3_nt: TGTGCCAGCAGCTTAGCCCCACCACAGGGGGCGCAGCGAACAGATACGCAGTATTTT
clone_size: .
j_call: TRBJ2-3
d_call: TRBD1
v_call: TRBV7-6

cdr3_aa: CASSDPASGTDTQYF
cdr3_nt: TGTGCCAGCAGTGACCCCGCTAGCGGCACAGATACGCAGTATTTT
clone_size: .
j_call: TRBJ2-3
d_call: .
v_call: TRBV6-4

cdr3_aa: CASSLEASSSYNEQFF
cdr3_nt: TGTGCCAGCAGCTTAGAAGCGAGTAGCTCCTACAATGAGCAGTTCTTC
clone_size: .
j_call: TRBJ2-1
d_call: .
v_call: TRBV11-2

cdr3_aa: CASSLGSGGPQETQYF
cdr3_nt: TGTGCCAGCAGTTTAGGTAGCGGGGGACCCCAAGAGACCCAGTACTTC
clone_size: .
j_call: TRBJ2-5
d_call: TRBD2
v_call: TRBV28

cdr3_aa: CASSFPGSSTDTQYF
cdr3_nt: TGTGCCAGCAGCTTCCCCGGTTCTAGCACAGATACGCAGTATTTT
clone_size: once
j_call: TRBJ2-3
d_call: .
v_call: TRBV5-4

cdr3_aa: CASRPGGENTGELFF
cdr3_nt: TGTGCCAGCAGACCGGGGGGCGAAAACACCGGGGAGCTGTTTTTT
clone_size: .
j_call: TRBJ2-2
d_call: .
v_call: TRBV28

cdr3_aa: CASSKRLAGVGETQYF
cdr3_nt: TGTGCCAGCAGCAAACGACTAGCGGGGGTGGGAGAGACCCAGTACTTC
clone_size: .
j_call: TRBJ2-5
d_call: TRBD2
v_call: TRBV7-9

cdr3_aa: CASNLVAGAQETQYF
cdr3_nt: TGTGCCAGCAATCTTGTAGCGGGGGCTCAAGAGACCCAGTACTTC
clone_size: .
j_call: TRBJ2-5
d_call: TRBD2
v_call: TRBV11-2

cdr3_aa: CASSNHPGTVNTGELFF
cdr3_nt: TGTGCCAGCAGCAACCACCCCGGGACAGTTAACACCGGGGAGCTGTTTTTT
clone_size: .
j_call: TRBJ2-2
d_call: TRBD1
v_call: TRBV5-6

cdr3_aa: CASSYYTAGDEQFF
cdr3_nt: TGTGCCAGCAGTTACTACACGGCGGGGGATGAGCAGTTCTTC
clone_size: .
j_call: TRBJ2-1
d_call: TRBD2
v_call: TRBV6-5

cdr3_aa: CASSFRDRGLYGYTF
cdr3_nt: TGTGCCAGCAGCTTCCGGGACAGGGGGCTCTATGGCTACACCTTC
clone_size: .
j_call: TRBJ1-2
d_call: TRBD1
v_call: TRBV11-2

cdr3_aa: CASSATGTSYEQYF
cdr3_nt: TGTGCCAGTAGTGCGACAGGTACCTCCTACGAGCAGTACTTC
clone_size: .
j_call: TRBJ2-7
d_call: .
v_call: TRBV19

cdr3_aa: CASSLRGSGANVLTF
cdr3_nt: TGTGCCAGCAGCTTGAGAGGGTCTGGGGCCAACGTCCTGACTTTC
clone_size: .
j_call: TRBJ2-6
d_call: .
v_call: TRBV5-6

cdr3_aa: CASSAQNTEAFF
cdr3_nt: TGTGCCAGCAGCGCGCAGAACACTGAAGCTTTCTTT
clone_size: .
j_call: TRBJ1-1
d_call: .
v_call: TRBV11-3

cdr3_aa: CASSRGANYGYTF
cdr3_nt: TGTGCCAGTAGTAGGGGCGCTAACTATGGCTACACCTTC
clone_size: few
j_call: TRBJ1-2
d_call: .
v_call: TRBV19

cdr3_aa: CASSQSSGGADTQYF
cdr3_nt: TGTGCCAGCTCCCAGTCTAGCGGGGGGGCAGATACGCAGTATTTT
clone_size: .
j_call: TRBJ2-3
d_call: TRBD2
v_call: TRBV18

cdr3_aa: CASSQRGERDRGIEQYF
cdr3_nt: TGTGCCAGCAGCCAGAGGGGGGAGCGGGACAGGGGAATCGAGCAGTACTTC
clone_size: .
j_call: TRBJ2-7
d_call: TRBD1
v_call: TRBV11-3

cdr3_aa: CASSGRGSGGRETQYF
cdr3_nt: TGTGCCAGCAGCGGACGTGGTAGCGGGGGGAGAGAGACCCAGTACTTC
clone_size: once
j_call: TRBJ2-5
d_call: TRBD2
v_call: TRBV5-6

cdr3_aa: CASSWEGGRGSSYEQYF
cdr3_nt: TGTGCCAGCAGCTGGGAAGGTGGTAGGGGCAGCTCCTACGAGCAGTACTTC
clone_size: once
j_call: TRBJ2-7
d_call: .
v_call: TRBV7-8

cdr3_aa: CASSATDRGNTEAFF
cdr3_nt: TGTGCCAGCAGCGCGACTGACAGGGGGAACACTGAAGCTTTCTTT
clone_size: .
j_call: TRBJ1-1
d_call: TRBD1
v_call: TRBV5-6

cdr3_aa: CASSRDWNTGELFF
cdr3_nt: TGTGCCAGCAGTCGGGACTGGAACACCGGGGAGCTGTTTTTT
clone_size: few
j_call: TRBJ2-2
d_call: .
v_call: TRBV6-6

cdr3_aa: CASSNRQGNQPQHF
cdr3_nt: TGTGCCAGCAGTAACCGACAGGGCAATCAGCCCCAGCATTTT
clone_size: once
j_call: TRBJ1-5
d_call: .
v_call: TRBV6-1

cdr3_aa: CAWSDPISGGRGDTQYF
cdr3_nt: TGTGCCTGGAGTGATCCCATTAGCGGGGGGAGAGGGGATACGCAGTATTTT
clone_size: .
j_call: TRBJ2-3
d_call: TRBD2
v_call: TRBV30

cdr3_aa: CASTLVGREQYF
cdr3_nt: TGTGCCAGCACTTTGGTGGGGCGCGAGCAGTACTTC
clone_size: once
j_call: TRBJ2-7
d_call: .
v_call: TRBV7-2

cdr3_aa: CASSLKGKAFF
cdr3_nt: TGTGCCAGCAGCTTAAAGGGGAAAGCTTTCTTT
clone_size: .
j_call: TRBJ1-1
d_call: .
v_call: TRBV13

cdr3_aa: CASSLGTSGGAEETQYF
cdr3_nt: TGTGCCAGCAGCTTAGGGACTAGCGGGGGGGCCGAGGAGACCCAGTACTTC
clone_size: .
j_call: TRBJ2-5
d_call: TRBD2
v_call: TRBV7-2

cdr3_aa: CASSESGHQTEAFF
cdr3_nt: TGTGCCAGCAGCGAATCGGGTCACCAAACTGAAGCTTTCTTT
clone_size: .
j_call: TRBJ1-1
d_call: .
v_call: TRBV9

cdr3_aa: CASSWGQNTGELFF
cdr3_nt: TGTGCCAGCTCATGGGGACAGAACACCGGGGAGCTGTTTTTT
clone_size: .
j_call: TRBJ2-2
d_call: .
v_call: TRBV18

cdr3_aa: CASSLQDSYGYTF
cdr3_nt: TGTGCCAGCAGCTTACAAGACAGCTATGGCTACACCTTC
clone_size: once
j_call: TRBJ1-2
d_call: .
v_call: TRBV7-2

cdr3_aa: CASSHKGGGTGELFF
cdr3_nt: TGCGCCAGCAGCCATAAAGGGGGCGGCACCGGGGAGCTGTTTTTT
clone_size: .
j_call: TRBJ2-2
d_call: TRBD1
v_call: TRBV4-1

cdr3_aa: CASSTGQGYGYTF
cdr3_nt: TGTGCCAGCAGTACGGGACAGGGCTATGGCTACACCTTC
clone_size: few
j_call: TRBJ1-2
d_call: TRBD1
v_call: TRBV6-5

cdr3_aa: CASAGGPEAFF
cdr3_nt: TGTGCCAGCGCAGGGGGACCTGAAGCTTTCTTT
clone_size: once
j_call: TRBJ1-1
d_call: TRBD1
v_call: TRBV27

cdr3_aa: CASSPTGGADYGYTF
cdr3_nt: TGTGCCAGCAGCCCGACAGGGGGCGCAGACTATGGCTACACCTTC
clone_size: .
j_call: TRBJ1-2
d_call: TRBD1
v_call: TRBV7-9

cdr3_aa: CASSSGGQGAEETQYF
cdr3_nt: TGTGCCAGCAGCTCCGGGGGGCAGGGGGCGGAAGAGACCCAGTACTTC
clone_size: .
j_call: TRBJ2-5
d_call: .
v_call: TRBV5-4

cdr3_aa: CASSLGSSEAFF
cdr3_nt: TGTGCCAGCAGCCTCGGGTCCTCTGAAGCTTTCTTT
clone_size: .
j_call: TRBJ1-1
d_call: .
v_call: TRBV7-9

cdr3_aa: CASSARQRNTEAFF
cdr3_nt: TGTGCCAGCAGCGCCCGACAGAGGAACACTGAAGCTTTCTTT
clone_size: .
j_call: TRBJ1-1
d_call: .
v_call: TRBV11-2

cdr3_aa: CATRQGMNTEAFF
cdr3_nt: TGTGCCACCCGGCAGGGTATGAACACTGAAGCTTTCTTT
clone_size: .
j_call: TRBJ1-1
d_call: .
v_call: TRBV19

cdr3_aa: CASSVYQGNQPQHF
cdr3_nt: TGTGCCAGCAGTGTCTATCAGGGAAATCAGCCCCAGCATTTT
clone_size: .
j_call: TRBJ1-5
d_call: .
v_call: TRBV2

cdr3_aa: CASSPEGAGEAFF
cdr3_nt: TGTGCCAGCTCACCAGAGGGGGCCGGTGAAGCTTTCTTT
clone_size: .
j_call: TRBJ1-1
d_call: TRBD1
v_call: TRBV18

cdr3_aa: CSVETGGAGNTIYF
cdr3_nt: TGCAGCGTCGAAACAGGGGGTGCTGGAAACACCATATATTTT
clone_size: .
j_call: TRBJ1-3
d_call: TRBD1
v_call: TRBV29-1

cdr3_aa: CASGTEVRTEAFF
cdr3_nt: TGTGCCAGTGGGACAGAAGTCCGAACTGAAGCTTTCTTT
clone_size: .
j_call: TRBJ1-1
d_call: TRBD1
v_call: TRBV2

cdr3_aa: CASSVQYQPQHF
cdr3_nt: TGTGCCAGCAGTGTCCAGTATCAGCCCCAGCATTTT
clone_size: .
j_call: TRBJ1-5
d_call: .
v_call: TRBV6-1

cdr3_aa: CASSYSNRGIDGYTF
cdr3_nt: TGTGCCAGCAGTTACTCGAACAGGGGAATAGATGGCTACACCTTC
clone_size: .
j_call: TRBJ1-2
d_call: TRBD1
v_call: TRBV6-5

cdr3_aa: CASTPSDYPDTQYF
cdr3_nt: TGTGCCAGTACCCCTTCGGACTACCCAGATACGCAGTATTTT
clone_size: .
j_call: TRBJ2-3
d_call: .
v_call: TRBV19

cdr3_aa: CASSLWGGDTDTQYF
cdr3_nt: TGTGCCAGCAGCTTATGGGGGGGGGACACAGATACGCAGTATTTT
clone_size: .
j_call: TRBJ2-3
d_call: TRBD2
v_call: TRBV7-9

cdr3_aa: CASSRMGGGDEQFF
cdr3_nt: TGTGCCAGCAGCCGGATGGGGGGAGGAGATGAGCAGTTCTTC
clone_size: .
j_call: TRBJ2-1
d_call: .
v_call: TRBV11-3

cdr3_aa: CASSPPSGQGVETQYF
cdr3_nt: TGTGCCAGCAGCCCACCCTCGGGACAGGGGGTGGAGACCCAGTACTTC
clone_size: .
j_call: TRBJ2-5
d_call: TRBD1
v_call: TRBV7-6